A selection of T cell receptor beta chains follows, all from one sample in a study of OX40 agonist ivuxolimab in advanced cancers. The assay was immunoSEQ multiplex PCR, and TCRdb's table has in-frame clones only and misses some. The sample gives roughly 77,000 clones, over 85% of which show up once; around 0.64% is in the top ten. Source: CD4+ or CD8+ T cells sorted from blood, taken in a trial of the OX40 agonist ivuxolimab. Receptors originate from an adult with an advanced solid tumor such as melanoma, head and neck, liver or kidney cancer. CDR3s include the opening cysteine and the closing phenylalanine or tryptophan. D genes are given only for firm matches. Clone size is shown for a subset of rows, as once, few, many or a class of expanded clone.

d_call clone_size j_call v_call cdr3_aa cdr3_nt
NA NA TRBJ2-1 TRBV7-3 CASSLGPTHNEQFF TGTGCCAGCAGCTTAGGACCGACCCACAATGAGCAGTTCTTC
NA NA TRBJ1-3 TRBV7-2 CASSLAGAVSGNTIYF TGTGCCAGCAGCTTAGCGGGTGCCGTCTCTGGAAACACCATATATTTT
NA NA TRBJ2-1 TRBV7-3 CASSLGGLAPSNEQFF TGTGCCAGCAGCTTAGGGGGGCTAGCCCCGTCCAATGAGCAGTTCTTC
NA NA TRBJ1-4 TRBV28 CASRPVGRPNEKLFF TGTGCCAGCAGGCCGGTTGGGCGCCCTAATGAAAAACTGTTTTTT
NA NA TRBJ2-2 TRBV6-1 CACIRDIRGTGELFF TGTGCCTGCATACGGGACATCCGTGGGACCGGGGAGCTGTTTTTT
NA NA TRBJ2-3 TRBV2 CASSRGGPSTDTQYF TGTGCCAGCAGTCGAGGAGGCCCCAGCACAGATACGCAGTATTTT
TRBD1 NA TRBJ1-5 TRBV11-3 CASSSTSDRADQPQHF TGTGCCAGCAGCTCCACATCCGACAGGGCAGATCAGCCCCAGCATTTT
NA NA TRBJ1-2 TRBV10-3 CAISEPDSRYGYTF TGTGCCATCAGTGAGCCGGACAGCCGCTATGGCTACACCTTC
TRBD1 once TRBJ2-7 TRBV18 CASSPRQGAYEQYF TGTGCCAGCTCACCTCGACAGGGGGCCTACGAGCAGTACTTC
TRBD1 NA TRBJ2-1 TRBV6-6 CASSQGQHNEQFF TGTGCCAGCAGCCAGGGACAGCACAATGAGCAGTTCTTC
NA NA TRBJ2-7 TRBV29-1 CSVRTAYEQYF TGCAGCGTCAGGACAGCCTACGAGCAGTACTTC